The T cell receptor beta chain described here comes from a study of blood T cell repertoires in COVID-19. The table lists this clone with a count of one. CDR1 is SGHNT, CDR2 YYREEE, per germline (reference sequence). This CDR3 is built from 15 residues. V shed 4 bases, J shed 4 bases, and the junction held 7 bases outside the gene matches. Libraries were prepared by immunoSEQ multiplex PCR; TCRdb keeps only in-frame clonotypes and omits some of them. The sample records about 310,000 clones, approximately 88% being singletons. The clonotype was recovered from a man in his 60s who had recovered from COVID-19. Material: PBMCs or T cells enriched from blood (not recorded which). The J gene is TRBJ2-1, the V gene TRBV5-4, with 8 bases fitting TRBD2. CDR3 in DNA: TGTGCCAGCAGCCTACGGACTAGCCCTTACAATGAGCAGTTCTTC. Translation gives CASSLRTSPYNEQFF.